This TCR beta chain was captured by sequencing in a study of control samples from healthy donors and cancer patients. Data came from immunoSEQ multiplex PCR; TCRdb stores just in-frame clones and leaves some out. The profile shows approximately 49,000 clones, 80% to 90% of them singletons. The V and J ends lost 7 bases and 6 bases, in that order; junction bases with no gene match: 16. CDR3 length equals 18 residues. Germline V gene lookup returns CDR1 SEHNR and CDR2 FQNEAQ (reference sequence). V is TRBV7-9 and J is TRBJ2-1; 12 bases fit TRBD1. The TCR was taken from a woman between 45 and 60 years old with lung cancer. Sequencing was done on a sample of PBMCs. The CDR3 loop is CASIENFAGTGGLNEQFF. The CDR3 bases are TGTGCCAGCATCGAGAACTTCGCGGGGACAGGGGGCCTCAATGAGCAGTTCTTC. Combining the CDR3 with reference TRBV7-9 and TRBJ2-1 gives the whole variable domain DTGVSQNPRHKITKRGQNVTFRCDPISEHNRLYWYRQTLGQGPEFLTYFQNEAQLEKSRLLSDRFSAERPKGSFSTLEIQRTEQGDSAMYLCASIENFAGTGGLNEQFFGPGTRLTVL.